A selection of T cell receptor beta chains follows, all from one sample in a study of blood T cell repertoires in COVID-19. Profiled with immunoSEQ multiplex PCR; TCRdb holds only in-frame clones, not every one. The sample lists approximately 200,000 clones; roughly 84% were seen once. Material: peripheral blood. Receptors originate from a woman aged 30 to 39 who had recovered from COVID-19. The CDR3 runs from the conserved cysteine through the conserved F or W. A D gene is named only where the DNA matches it firmly. Part of the rows lack a size; the others show once, few, many or a class for expanded clones.

v_gene	d_gene	abundance	j_gene	CDR3aa	CDR3nt
TRBV29-1	NA	NA	TRBJ1-1	CSVRLRPNTEAFF	TGCAGCGTCCGACTGCGGCCGAACACTGAAGCTTTCTTT
TRBV30	TRBD1	NA	TRBJ2-7	CAWNRGPYEQYF	TGTGCCTGGAACAGGGGCCCCTACGAGCAGTACTTC
TRBV5-4	NA	NA	TRBJ1-2	CASSTVTDYGYTF	TGTGCCAGCAGCACAGTCACAGATTATGGCTACACCTTC
TRBV11-2	TRBD2	NA	TRBJ2-1	CASSHLLAGVGHEQFF	TGTGCCAGCAGCCACCTACTAGCGGGAGTAGGCCATGAGCAGTTCTTC
TRBV7-9	TRBD1	NA	TRBJ1-4	CASSLLPGQGHEKLFF	TGTGCCAGCAGCCTTTTACCGGGACAGGGGCATGAAAAACTGTTTTTT
TRBV5-1	TRBD2	NA	TRBJ2-1	CASGLAGGLNEQFF	TGCGCCAGCGGACTAGCGGGAGGGCTGAATGAGCAGTTCTTC
TRBV15	TRBD2	NA	TRBJ2-1	CATSSNRVIAGLAGQLNEQFF	TGTGCCACCAGCAGCAACAGAGTGATCGCGGGACTAGCGGGGCAGTTGAATGAGCAGTTCTTC
TRBV24-1	NA	NA	TRBJ2-2	CATRTQGNTGELFF	TGTGCCACCAGAACACAGGGGAACACCGGGGAGCTGTTTTTT
TRBV7-9	TRBD1	NA	TRBJ2-7	CASSLVRTGSYEQYF	TGTGCCAGCAGCTTAGTAAGGACAGGCTCCTACGAGCAGTACTTC
TRBV18	TRBD2	NA	TRBJ2-7	CASSAGTSGIYEQYF	TGTGCCAGCTCGGCCGGGACTAGCGGGATCTACGAGCAGTACTTC
TRBV9	TRBD1	NA	TRBJ1-4	CASSVGQGSEKLFF	TGTGCCAGCAGCGTAGGACAGGGGAGTGAAAAACTGTTTTTT
TRBV4-1	NA	NA	TRBJ1-1	CASSQGVIQGNTEAFF	TGCGCCAGCAGCCAAGGGGTGATACAGGGGAACACTGAAGCTTTCTTT
TRBV6-5	NA	once	TRBJ2-2	CASCGQFLGGELFF	TGTGCCAGCTGCGGACAGTTTTTGGGCGGGGAGCTGTTTTTT
TRBV4-1	NA	few	TRBJ1-5	CASSRGNGNQPQHF	TGCGCCAGCAGCCGCGGGAATGGCAATCAGCCCCAGCATTTT
TRBV7-9	TRBD2	many	TRBJ2-7	CASSLALAGGHYEQYF	TGTGCCAGCAGCTTAGCTCTTGCGGGAGGCCACTACGAGCAGTACTTC
TRBV10-1	TRBD1	few	TRBJ2-7	CASSDVLSGTAPYEQYF	TGCGCCAGCAGTGATGTCCTATCCGGGACAGCCCCCTACGAGCAGTACTTC
TRBV24-1	TRBD2	NA	TRBJ2-3	CATSALGGGDTQYF	TGTGCCACCAGTGCCCTTGGCGGGGGAGATACGCAGTATTTT
TRBV28	NA	NA	TRBJ1-2	CASSPGGYGYTF	TGTGCCAGCAGTCCGGGGGGCTATGGCTACACCTTC
TRBV6-5	NA	NA	TRBJ1-2	CAFRRGLHGYTF	TGTGCCTTCAGGAGGGGTTTGCATGGCTACACCTTC
TRBV30	TRBD2	NA	TRBJ2-1	CAWSVPASGGYNEQFF	TGTGCCTGGAGTGTACCCGCTAGCGGGGGTTACAATGAGCAGTTCTTC
TRBV19	TRBD1	NA	TRBJ2-7	CASSITGTAAYEQYF	TGTGCCAGTAGTATCACCGGGACAGCCGCCTACGAGCAGTACTTC
TRBV7-8	NA	NA	TRBJ2-7	CASSAYRSNSYEQYF	TGTGCCAGCAGCGCCTACAGGAGCAACTCCTACGAGCAGTACTTC
TRBV7-2	TRBD2	NA	TRBJ2-7	CASSWTGTSTEQYF	TGTGCCAGCAGCTGGACCGGGACTAGCACCGAGCAGTACTTC
TRBV10-1	TRBD2	NA	TRBJ2-5	CASGLAGGETQYF	TGCGCCAGCGGACTAGCGGGAGGAGAGACCCAGTACTTC
TRBV9	TRBD1	NA	TRBJ1-3	CASSPGGDGNTIYF	TGTGCCAGTTCCCCAGGGGGCGATGGAAACACCATATATTTT
TRBV6-5	TRBD2	NA	TRBJ2-1	CASSYRTSGRGAVQFF	TGTGCCAGCAGTTACAGGACTAGCGGTCGGGGGGCGGTGCAGTTCTTC
TRBV11-3	TRBD1	once	TRBJ2-7	CASSLTGDTYEQYF	TGTGCCAGCAGCTTAACAGGGGATACCTACGAGCAGTACTTC
TRBV9	TRBD2	NA	TRBJ2-3	CASSVVGLAGGRDTQYF	TGTGCCAGCAGCGTCGTCGGACTAGCGGGAGGACGAGATACGCAGTATTTT
TRBV7-2	TRBD2	NA	TRBJ2-3	CASSLVAGGQGDTQYF	TGTGCCAGCAGCTTGGTAGCGGGAGGGCAAGGGGATACGCAGTATTTT
TRBV19	TRBD2	NA	TRBJ2-7	CASSAGLAGPYEQYF	TGTGCCAGTAGTGCCGGGCTAGCGGGGCCCTACGAGCAGTACTTC
TRBV7-9	NA	few	TRBJ2-2	CASSFQGRVTGELFF	TGTGCCAGCAGCTTCCAGGGCCGGGTCACCGGGGAGCTGTTTTTT
TRBV6-1	TRBD2	NA	TRBJ2-5	CASSELAGTQETQYF	TGTGCCAGCAGTGAACTAGCGGGAACCCAAGAGACCCAGTACTTC
TRBV7-9	NA	NA	TRBJ2-7	CASSLIATYEQYF	TGTGCCAGCAGCTTAATCGCTACCTACGAGCAGTACTTC
TRBV9	TRBD2	NA	TRBJ2-7	CASSVASGTHEQYF	TGTGCCAGCAGCGTAGCTAGCGGGACCCACGAGCAGTACTTC
TRBV28	TRBD2	few	TRBJ2-7	CASSRLAGGYEQYF	TGTGCCAGCAGCCGACTAGCGGGAGGTTACGAGCAGTACTTC
TRBV7-2	TRBD2	NA	TRBJ2-1	CASSPQQGLGREQFF	TGTGCCAGCAGCCCCCAACAGGGACTAGGACGTGAGCAGTTCTTC
TRBV7-9	TRBD2	few	TRBJ2-7	CASSLTSNYEQYF	TGTGCCAGCAGCTTGACTAGCAACTACGAGCAGTACTTC
TRBV6-2/TRBV6-3	TRBD2	NA	TRBJ2-3	CASSYGTSGTDTQYF	TGTGCCAGCAGTTACGGGACTAGCGGGACAGATACGCAGTATTTT
TRBV7-3	NA	NA	TRBJ1-2	CASSPRVGPFGYTF	TGTGCCAGCAGCCCCAGGGTCGGCCCTTTCGGCTACACCTTC
TRBV6-6	TRBD1	NA	TRBJ1-4	CASRPGTGGAKLFF	TGTGCCAGCAGACCCGGGACAGGGGGCGCAAAACTGTTTTTT
TRBV28	TRBD1	NA	TRBJ1-6	CASSLSTGIGSYNSPLHF	TGTGCCAGCAGTTTATCGACAGGGATCGGCTCCTATAATTCACCCCTCCACTTT
TRBV7-9	NA	NA	TRBJ1-2	CASSSLGGSHGYTF	TGTGCCAGCAGCTCCCTGGGGGGGAGCCATGGCTACACCTTC
TRBV23-1	NA	once	TRBJ1-5	CASSQSDHRALNQPQHF	TGCGCCAGCAGTCAATCGGACCACAGGGCGTTGAATCAGCCCCAGCATTTT
TRBV12-5	NA	NA	TRBJ2-3	CASGLEISTDTQYF	TGTGCTAGTGGTTTAGAGATTAGCACAGATACGCAGTATTTT
TRBV9	NA	NA	TRBJ2-1	CASSVAISGYNEQFF	TGTGCCAGCAGCGTAGCTATTAGCGGTTACAATGAGCAGTTCTTC
TRBV5-1	NA	NA	TRBJ1-2	CASSPQGTNYGYTF	TGCGCCAGCAGCCCACAGGGAACTAACTATGGCTACACCTTC
TRBV27	TRBD1	NA	TRBJ2-3	CASSYNFIQGTTDTQYF	TGTGCCAGCAGTTACAACTTTATACAGGGGACCACAGATACGCAGTATTTT
TRBV5-6	NA	NA	TRBJ2-7	CASSVMSYEQYF	TGTGCCAGCAGCGTTATGAGCTACGAGCAGTACTTC
TRBV7-3	TRBD1	few	TRBJ2-7	CASSPGQGYEQYF	TGTGCCAGCAGCCCCGGACAGGGTTACGAGCAGTACTTC
TRBV14	TRBD1	NA	TRBJ1-4	CASSPRTGGSPNEKLFF	TGTGCCAGCAGCCCGCGGACAGGGGGCTCCCCAAATGAAAAACTGTTTTTT